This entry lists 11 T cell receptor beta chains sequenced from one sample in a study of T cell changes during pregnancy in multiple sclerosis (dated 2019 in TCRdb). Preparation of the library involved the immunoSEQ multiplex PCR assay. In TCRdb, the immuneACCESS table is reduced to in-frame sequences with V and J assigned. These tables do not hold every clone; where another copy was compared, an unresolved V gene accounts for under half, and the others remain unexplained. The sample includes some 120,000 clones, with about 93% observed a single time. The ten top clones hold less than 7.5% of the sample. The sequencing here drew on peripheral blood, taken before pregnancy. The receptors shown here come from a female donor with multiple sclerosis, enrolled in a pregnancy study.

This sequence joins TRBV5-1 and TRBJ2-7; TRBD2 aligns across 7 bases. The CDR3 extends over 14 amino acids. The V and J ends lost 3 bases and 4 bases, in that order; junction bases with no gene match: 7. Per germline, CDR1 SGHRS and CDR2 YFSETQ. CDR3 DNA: TGCGCCAGCAGCTACTCCCGGGGGGTATACGAGCAGTACTTC. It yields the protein CASSYSRGVYEQYF.

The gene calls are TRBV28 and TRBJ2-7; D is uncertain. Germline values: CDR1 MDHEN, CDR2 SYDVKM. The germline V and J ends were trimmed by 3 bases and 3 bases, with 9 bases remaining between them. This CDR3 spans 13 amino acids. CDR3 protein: CASSLYYNYEQYF. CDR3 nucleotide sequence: TGTGCCAGCAGTTTGTACTACAACTACGAGCAGTACTTC.

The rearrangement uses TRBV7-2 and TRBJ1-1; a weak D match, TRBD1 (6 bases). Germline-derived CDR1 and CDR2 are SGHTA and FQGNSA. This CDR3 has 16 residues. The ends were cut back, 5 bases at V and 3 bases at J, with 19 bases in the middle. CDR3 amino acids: CASSASDHRAYTEAFF. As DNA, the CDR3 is TGTGCCAGCAGCGCCTCTGACCACAGGGCCTACACTGAAGCTTTCTTT.

The CDR3 reads CASSLGELRAFF. CDR3 coding DNA: TGTGCCAGCAGTTTGGGAGAGCTGAGAGCTTTCTTT. The gene calls are TRBV28 and TRBJ1-1; D is unclear. The V gene lost 3 bases and the J gene lost 10 bases, with 12 bases spanning the gap. CDR1 and CDR2 (germline): MDHEN, SYDVKM. CDR3 length: 12 residues.

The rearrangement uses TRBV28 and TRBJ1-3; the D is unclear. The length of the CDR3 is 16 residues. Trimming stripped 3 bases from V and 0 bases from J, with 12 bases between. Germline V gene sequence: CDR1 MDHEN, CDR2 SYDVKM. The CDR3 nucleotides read TGTGCCAGCAGTTTCTCGGGGATGAGCTCTGGAAACACCATATATTTT. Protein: CASSFSGMSSGNTIYF.

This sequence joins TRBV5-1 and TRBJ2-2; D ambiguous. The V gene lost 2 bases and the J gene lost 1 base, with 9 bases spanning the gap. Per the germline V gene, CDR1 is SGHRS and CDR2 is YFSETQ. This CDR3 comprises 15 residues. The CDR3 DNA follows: TGCGCCAGCAGCTTCTCGGGTCAGAACACCGGGGAGCTGTTTTTT. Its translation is CASSFSGQNTGELFF.

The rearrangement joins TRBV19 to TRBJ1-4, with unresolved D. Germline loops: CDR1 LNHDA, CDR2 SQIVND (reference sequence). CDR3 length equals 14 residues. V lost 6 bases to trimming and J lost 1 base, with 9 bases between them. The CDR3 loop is CASRGSVTNEKLFF. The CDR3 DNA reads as TGTGCCAGTAGAGGGAGCGTAACTAATGAAAAACTGTTTTTT.

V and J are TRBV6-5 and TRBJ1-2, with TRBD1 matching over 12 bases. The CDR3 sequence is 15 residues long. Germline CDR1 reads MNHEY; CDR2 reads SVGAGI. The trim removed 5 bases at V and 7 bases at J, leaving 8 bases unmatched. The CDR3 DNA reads TGTGCCAGCAGTCACCGGGACAGGGGGCAGGTTGGCTACACCTTC. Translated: CASSHRDRGQVGYTF.

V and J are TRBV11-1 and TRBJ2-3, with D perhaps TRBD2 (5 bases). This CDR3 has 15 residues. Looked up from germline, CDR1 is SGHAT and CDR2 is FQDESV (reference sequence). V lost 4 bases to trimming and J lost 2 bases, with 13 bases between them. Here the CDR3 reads CASSSPHGDTDTQYF. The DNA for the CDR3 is TGTGCCAGCAGCTCCCCTCACGGGGACACAGATACGCAGTATTTT.

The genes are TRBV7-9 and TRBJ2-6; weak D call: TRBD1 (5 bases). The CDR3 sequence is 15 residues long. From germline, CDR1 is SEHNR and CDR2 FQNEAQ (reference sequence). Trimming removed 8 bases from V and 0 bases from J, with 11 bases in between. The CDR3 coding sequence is TGTGCCAGCCCAACAGGATTCTCTGGGGCCAACGTCCTGACTTTC. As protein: CASPTGFSGANVLTF.

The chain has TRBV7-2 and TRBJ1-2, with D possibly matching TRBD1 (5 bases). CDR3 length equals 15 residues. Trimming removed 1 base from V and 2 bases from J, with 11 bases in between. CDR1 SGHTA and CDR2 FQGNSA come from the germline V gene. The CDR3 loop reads CASSLDGAGNYGYTF. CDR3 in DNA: TGTGCCAGCAGCTTAGATGGGGCAGGGAACTATGGCTACACCTTC.